Listed below are T cell receptor beta chains from one sample, sequenced in a study of blood T cell repertoires in COVID-19. TCRdb keeps only in-frame clones here, not all; method: immunoSEQ multiplex PCR. The sample lists around 230,000 clones, over 70% seen once, with approximately 8% in the top ten. Sequencing input: peripheral blood. Receptors were obtained from a woman older than 75 with acute or convalescent COVID-19. Each CDR3 is given with its conserved first and last residue. D genes are given only for firm matches. Rows may omit the clone size; those that give it use once, few, many or a size class.

j_call clone_size v_call d_call cdr3_aa cdr3_nt
TRBJ1-5 few TRBV7-6 TRBD1 CASSLTGTGSSQPQHF TGTGCCAGCAGCTTAACCGGGACAGGGTCAAGTCAGCCCCAGCATTTT
TRBJ2-1 NA TRBV6-5 NA CASSSPLWSEQFF TGTGCCAGCAGTTCCCCTCTGTGGAGTGAGCAGTTCTTC
TRBJ2-5 NA TRBV3-1/TRBV3-2 TRBD2 CASSQLAGDLFQETQYF TGTGCCAGCAGCCAACTAGCGGGGGACCTATTCCAAGAGACCCAGTACTTC
TRBJ1-5 once TRBV19 TRBD1 CASSIQSLGQGGNQPQHF TGTGCCAGTAGTATTCAAAGCTTGGGACAGGGTGGCAATCAGCCCCAGCATTTT
TRBJ2-5 NA TRBV4-2 NA CASSQGTEIETQYF TGTGCCAGCAGCCAAGGGACAGAGATAGAGACCCAGTACTTC
TRBJ1-5 NA TRBV9 TRBD1 CASSVGQGASQPQHF TGTGCCAGCAGCGTAGGACAGGGGGCAAGTCAGCCCCAGCATTTT
TRBJ2-3 NA TRBV5-4 NA CASSLEGGGLNTQYF TGTGCCAGCAGCTTGGAGGGGGGGGGCCTAAATACGCAGTATTTT
TRBJ2-2 few TRBV7-6 TRBD2 CASSLFLAGDLNTGELFF TGTGCCAGCAGCTTATTTTTAGCGGGGGACCTGAACACCGGGGAGCTGTTTTTT
TRBJ2-7 NA TRBV10-1 TRBD2 CASSESTRTSGNQQYF TGCGCCAGCAGTGAGTCCACCAGGACTAGCGGGAATCAGCAGTACTTC
TRBJ1-1 few TRBV19 TRBD1 CASSIRTGMNTEAFF TGTGCCAGTAGTATCCGGACAGGGATGAACACTGAAGCTTTCTTT
TRBJ2-3 once TRBV24-1 TRBD2 CATSGLAGGPRGGTDTQYF TGTGCCACCAGTGGTCTAGCGGGAGGGCCGAGAGGTGGCACAGATACGCAGTATTTT
TRBJ2-7 NA TRBV5-1 TRBD1 CASSLGQGPYEQYF TGCGCCAGCAGCTTGGGACAGGGGCCATACGAGCAGTACTTC
TRBJ2-1 NA TRBV7-3 NA CASSLLGGINEQFF TGTGCCAGCAGCTTACTCGGAGGGATCAATGAGCAGTTCTTC
TRBJ1-1 NA TRBV25-1 NA CASRAQGLSTEAFF TGTGCCAGCAGGGCCCAGGGCCTTAGTACTGAAGCTTTCTTT
TRBJ2-5 NA TRBV7-9 TRBD1 CASSPQDRLETQYF TGTGCCAGCAGCCCACAGGACAGGCTCGAGACCCAGTACTTC
TRBJ1-1 NA TRBV7-2 NA CASSLASDRISEAFF TGTGCCAGCAGCTTAGCGTCGGACAGAATATCTGAAGCTTTCTTT
TRBJ1-6 NA TRBV5-6 TRBD1 CASAPGQGRSPLHF TGTGCCAGTGCCCCGGGACAGGGACGGTCACCCCTCCACTTT
TRBJ1-1 NA TRBV29-1 NA CSVEGTGGRGTEAFF TGCAGCGTTGAAGGAACGGGGGGTCGAGGCACTGAAGCTTTCTTT
TRBJ1-5 NA TRBV6-5 NA CASSLIGNQPQHF TGTGCCAGCAGTTTAATTGGCAATCAGCCCCAGCATTTT
TRBJ2-5 NA TRBV18 TRBD2 CASSRGLAEKETQYF TGTGCCAGCTCACGGGGACTAGCGGAAAAAGAGACCCAGTACTTC
TRBJ1-5 NA TRBV3-1/TRBV3-2 NA CASSHGPGGSHQPQHF TGTGCCAGCAGCCATGGTCCCGGGGGATCTCATCAGCCCCAGCATTTT
TRBJ1-2 NA TRBV9 NA CASSVDREDGYTF TGTGCCAGCAGCGTAGACAGGGAAGATGGCTACACCTTC
TRBJ2-1 NA TRBV10-2 TRBD2 CASSEVPSGYNEQFF TGCGCCAGCAGTGAGGTCCCTAGCGGCTACAATGAGCAGTTCTTC
TRBJ2-7 NA TRBV7-2 NA CASSLGMTAVYEQYF TGTGCCAGCAGCTTAGGGATGACAGCAGTCTACGAGCAGTACTTC
TRBJ2-2 once TRBV7-8 TRBD2 CASSLWAGETGELFF TGTGCCAGCAGCTTATGGGCGGGAGAGACCGGGGAGCTGTTTTTT
TRBJ1-6 NA TRBV21-1 NA CASTDRVLVLHRSPLHF TGTGCCAGCACCGACAGGGTTCTTGTCTTACATCGTTCACCCCTCCACTTT
TRBJ1-1 NA TRBV28 TRBD1 CASSFQGVMNTEAFF TGTGCCAGCAGTTTTCAGGGGGTCATGAACACTGAAGCTTTCTTT
TRBJ2-3 NA TRBV7-3 NA CASSFEGVVGDTQYF TGTGCCAGCAGCTTTGAAGGGGTGGTGGGAGATACGCAGTATTTT
TRBJ2-5 once TRBV7-9 NA CASHTDSTQETQYF TGTGCCAGCCACACTGACAGCACCCAAGAGACCCAGTACTTC
TRBJ2-6 once TRBV5-1 TRBD1 CASSLRDRGAGANVLTF TGCGCCAGCAGTCTCCGGGACAGGGGAGCTGGGGCCAACGTCCTGACTTTC
TRBJ1-3 NA TRBV30 NA CAWRGGFSGNTIYF TGTGCCTGGAGGGGGGGTTTCTCTGGAAACACCATATATTTT
TRBJ1-2 once TRBV6-1 NA CASSEATGSNYGYTF TGTGCCAGCAGTGAAGCGACAGGTTCTAACTATGGCTACACCTTC
TRBJ2-7 many TRBV3-1/TRBV3-2 TRBD2 CASSHDRTSGGLSYEQYF TGTGCCAGCAGCCATGACCGAACTAGCGGGGGGCTCTCCTACGAGCAGTACTTC
TRBJ2-7 NA TRBV5-1 TRBD2 CASSGSGGSSYEQYF TGCGCCAGCAGCGGTAGCGGGGGGAGCTCCTACGAGCAGTACTTC
TRBJ2-1 NA TRBV25-1 NA CASSGPKADEQFF TGTGCCAGCAGCGGTCCTAAGGCGGATGAGCAGTTCTTC
TRBJ1-1 NA TRBV11-3 NA CASSFVSGTEAFF TGTGCCAGCAGCTTTGTTTCAGGGACTGAAGCTTTCTTT
TRBJ2-2 NA TRBV12-2 NA CASRLARLAGGANTGELFF TGTGCAAGTCGCTTAGCGCGCCTAGCGGGGGGGGCGAACACCGGGGAGCTGTTTTTT
TRBJ2-2 once TRBV2 NA CASKRTPTPNTGELFF TGTGCCAGCAAACGGACACCAACTCCGAACACCGGGGAGCTGTTTTTT
TRBJ1-3 many TRBV5-5 NA CASSSEGRISGNTIYF TGTGCCAGCAGCTCAGAGGGAAGAATTTCTGGAAACACCATATATTTT
TRBJ2-1 NA TRBV7-9 NA CASVEGSYNEQFF TGTGCCAGCGTCGAGGGCAGCTACAATGAGCAGTTCTTC
TRBJ1-4 NA TRBV6-5 NA CASRHYDSTNEKLFF TGTGCCAGCAGACACTATGACTCAACTAATGAAAAACTGTTTTTT
TRBJ1-1 NA TRBV5-1 NA CASRVESNTEAFF TGCGCCAGCAGGGTAGAGTCGAACACTGAAGCTTTCTTT
TRBJ2-2 NA TRBV9 NA CASSPGLSILTGELFF TGTGCCAGCAGCCCGGGACTCTCCATTCTCACCGGGGAGCTGTTTTTT
TRBJ1-6 NA TRBV7-9 TRBD1 CASSLDTGGSPLHF TGTGCCAGCAGCTTAGATACAGGGGGGTCACCCCTCCACTTT
TRBJ2-1 NA TRBV9 NA CASSVEVGPSSYNEQFF TGTGCCAGCAGCGTAGAGGTGGGCCCAAGCTCCTACAATGAGCAGTTCTTC
TRBJ2-5 NA TRBV10-2 TRBD1 CASSEPGGRQETQYF TGCGCCAGCAGTGAACCAGGGGGACGGCAAGAGACCCAGTACTTC
TRBJ2-5 NA TRBV5-4 NA CASSLRGIETQYF TGTGCCAGCAGCTTACGAGGGATTGAGACCCAGTACTTC
TRBJ1-4 NA TRBV5-1 NA CASSPFRVGDEKLFF TGCGCCAGCAGCCCGTTCAGGGTTGGGGATGAAAAACTGTTTTTT
TRBJ2-7 NA TRBV5-4 TRBD2 CASSPSGGAYEQYF TGTGCCAGCAGCCCTAGCGGGGGGGCCTACGAGCAGTACTTC
TRBJ1-6 NA TRBV19 NA CASSITGGQGHSPLHF TGTGCCAGTAGTATCACCGGAGGGCAGGGCCATTCACCCCTCCACTTT
TRBJ2-2 NA TRBV4-1 TRBD2 CASSQVPGLGNTGELFF TGCGCCAGCAGCCAAGTCCCGGGACTAGGCAACACCGGGGAGCTGTTTTTT
TRBJ2-5 few TRBV5-1 TRBD2 CASSLEGDGRWGETQYF TGCGCCAGCAGCTTGGAAGGGGACGGGAGGTGGGGAGAGACCCAGTACTTC
TRBJ2-1 NA TRBV5-4 NA CASSLPTRHHNEQFF TGTGCCAGCAGCTTACCCACCAGGCATCACAATGAGCAGTTCTTC
TRBJ2-7 NA TRBV7-2 TRBD2 CASSGAGGSSYEQYF TGTGCCAGCAGCGGAGCGGGGGGAAGCTCCTACGAGCAGTACTTC
TRBJ2-1 NA TRBV5-1 TRBD2 CASSFTSGAYNEQFF TGCGCCAGCAGCTTTACTAGCGGGGCTTACAATGAGCAGTTCTTC
TRBJ2-5 NA TRBV5-1 TRBD2 CASSLPGLAGETQYF TGCGCCAGCAGCCTGCCGGGACTAGCGGGGGAGACCCAGTACTTC